The T cell receptor (beta chain) described here comes from a study of CD8 T cells in Susac syndrome. Random hexamers were used to reverse transcribe the RNA input (about 0.45 to 1 ug). The immunoSEQ assay covered 54 Vbeta and 13 Jbeta segments for CDR3. Using its own MiXCR run on the immunoSEQ multiplex PCR reads, TCRdb lists one record per CDR3 protein. The data show more than 110,000 distinct CDR3 sequences, around 94% seen once. The J segment lost 7 bases and the V segment lost 2 bases, leaving 13 bases of the junction unmatched. CDR1 is GTSNPN and CDR2 is SVGIG in the germline V gene (reference sequence). The CDR3 runs 16 residues. FACS was used to enrich TEMRA cells, whereas the CD8+ and CD4+ T cells were obtained by negative isolation.

The chain employs TRBV30 and TRBJ2-1; 8 bases align to TRBD2. Sequenced material: CD8+ T cells from PBMCs. The TCR was taken from a human donor in good health. The CDR3 sequence is CAWSLGVQRELNEQFF. The CDR3 bases are TGTGCCTGGAGTCTAGGGGTCCAGCGGGAGCTGAATGAGCAGTTCTTC. The entire variable domain, with the rest obtained from reference TRBV30 and TRBJ2-1, is as follows: SQTIHQWPATLVQPVGSPLSLECTVEGTSNPNLYWYRQAAGRGLQLLFYSVGIGQISSEVPQNLSASRPQDRQFILSSKKLLLSDSGFYLCAWSLGVQRELNEQFFGPGTRLTVL.